This T cell receptor beta chain emerged from a study of T cell repertoires in cytomegalovirus infection. Study at large: Recently identified HLA-C-restricted CMV epitopes were among the peptides used. TCR beta signatures that were public indicated CMV infection and matching HLA type.

This clonotype was counted at least ten times. The antigen remains unidentified. CDR1 and CDR2 from the germline V gene are MNHEY and SVGEGT. Trimming took off 2 bases at V and 4 bases at J, with 21 bases between the two ends. This CDR3 spans 18 amino acids. Study-level findings and limits: Pooled public TCR beta family frequency picked out CMV carriers with the relevant HLA. The response measured ex vivo was dominated by TCR beta clonotypes (HLA-C-restricted and CMV-specific).

TCRdb reprocessed the reads via MiXCR and lists one record per CDR3 protein. The sample carries 300,000 or so distinct CDR3 sequences, roughly 25% recorded once. Material: cultured PBMCs, obtained from culture after CMV antigen stimulation. This chain joins TRBV6-2 or TRBV6-3 and TRBJ2-1, with a weak D call TRBD2 (5 bases). The TCR was taken from a human donor in good health (CMV status not recorded). Some clones in this sample may be carry-over from other donors' samples. The CDR3 DNA sequence: TGTGCCAGCAGTTACCGCCCCGTTCGGCGGAGGTCATACAATGAGCAGTTCTTC. Residues: CASSYRPVRRRSYNEQFF.